The 26 T cell receptor beta chains in this list originate from one sample, sequenced in a study of identical twins. Using its own MiXCR run on the 5' RACE reads, TCRdb lists one record per CDR3 protein. The table includes 500,000 to 650,000 distinct CDR3 sequences, 20% to 25% detected once. The same data also went into a second study, on yellow fever vaccine responses in identical twins.

The sequenced sample consisted of CD4+ T cells sorted from blood. The receptors here all came from a woman aged 18 to 35 in good health.

The V call is TRBV24-1, the J call TRBJ2-1; TRBD1 matches at 7 bases. The germline V gene encodes CDR1 KGHDR and CDR2 SFDVKD. J lost 1 base, V lost 4 bases, and 6 bases had no gene match. The CDR3 is 16 amino acids. This CDR3 reads CATSENRGGSYNEQFF. The CDR3, as DNA: TGTGCCACCAGTGAAAACAGGGGCGGGTCCTACAATGAGCAGTTCTTC.

V and J are TRBV20-1 and TRBJ2-7, with D tentatively TRBD1 or TRBD2 (5 bases each). V lost 1 base and J lost 2, with 15 bases in between. The germline CDR1 and CDR2 sequences are DFQATT and SNEGSKA (reference sequence). The CDR3 is made up of 15 amino acids. DNA of the CDR3: TGCAGTGCTAGAGCCTCGGCTAGCAGGGCCTACGAGCAGTACTTC. Its translation is CSARASASRAYEQYF.

The V and J genes are TRBV5-1 and TRBJ2-7; 8 nucleotides line up with TRBD1. Germline assignment: CDR1 SGHRS and CDR2 YFSETQ. J was trimmed by 5 bases and V by 0 bases; bases with no gene match: 7. The CDR3 runs to 15 residues. CDR3 sequence: CASSLAGQGFDEQYV. The CDR3 DNA is TGCGCCAGCAGCTTGGCCGGACAGGGTTTCGACGAGCAGTACGTC.

The CDR3 sequence is CASRIDRVNEQFF. In DNA, the CDR3 is TGTGCCAGCAGAATCGACAGGGTCAATGAGCAGTTCTTC. The chain recombines TRBV6-1 with TRBJ2-1, with 7 bases lining up with TRBD1. CDR1 and CDR2 from the germline V gene are MNHNS and SASEGT. There are 13 residues in the CDR3. The ends lost 6 bases at V and 6 bases at J; junction bases unmatched: 5.

The gene calls are TRBV3-1 and TRBJ2-3; perhaps TRBD1 as D (6 bases). The CDR3 has 15 residues. With 0 bases removed from V and 4 bases from J, the gap between germline ends came to 11 bases. Germline assignment: CDR1 LGHDT and CDR2 YNNKEL (reference sequence). The CDR3 reads CASSQEQGSADTQYF. DNA for the CDR3: TGTGCCAGCAGCCAAGAACAGGGTAGCGCAGATACGCAGTATTTT.

This chain joins TRBV20-1 and TRBJ1-2; 9 nucleotides align to TRBD1. With V trimmed by 6 bases and J by 3 bases, 5 bases remained unmatched. CDR1 DFQATT and CDR2 SNEGSKA come from the germline V gene (reference sequence). The CDR3 covers 13 residues. The CDR3 DNA reads as TGCAGTGCCCCGGACAGGGGTGACTATGGCTACACCTTC. Encoded protein: CSAPDRGDYGYTF.

The V gene is TRBV7-2, the J gene TRBJ2-2, with 11 bases aligning to TRBD2. Germline values: CDR1 SGHTA, CDR2 FQGNSA. The CDR3 has 16 residues. Unmatched junction bases numbered 9, after V lost 4 bases and J lost 8 bases. The CDR3 loop reads CASSSVAGGISGELFF. The DNA for the CDR3 is TGTGCCAGCAGCTCAGTAGCGGGAGGGATAAGTGGGGAGCTGTTTTTT.

This chain uses TRBV5-1 with TRBJ2-5, with TRBD2 identical over 10 bases. The germline CDR1 and CDR2 sequences are SGHRS and YFSETQ. This CDR3 comprises 15 residues. Trimming took 0 bases from V and 4 from J; bases not matched to a gene: 3. DNA for the CDR3: TGCGCCAGCAGCTTGGCTAGCGGGGGAAGAGAGACCCAGTACTTC. Its protein product is CASSLASGGRETQYF.

The chain links TRBV10-3 to TRBJ2-6; 7 bases agree with TRBD1. Germline-derived CDR1 and CDR2 are ENHRY and SYGVKD. The CDR3 runs to 14 residues. The V and J ends lost 7 bases and 2 bases, in that order; junction bases with no gene match: 2. CDR3 amino acids: CAITQGAGANVLTF. CDR3 bases: TGTGCCATCACCCAGGGGGCTGGGGCCAACGTCCTGACTTTC.

This clonotype has only a few counts. The gene calls are TRBV20-1 and TRBJ2-5; the D gene is possibly TRBD2 (6 bases). Germline CDR1 DFQATT, CDR2 SNEGSKA (reference sequence). The CDR3 loop spans 14 amino acids. V was clipped by 4 bases and J by 7 bases, with 19 bases between them. CDR3 nucleotides: TGCAGTGCTAAGACTAGTTGGGATTGGGGGACCCAGTACTTC. This translates into CSAKTSWDWGTQYF.

In its sample, this clonotype was seen a few times. The rearrangement links TRBV29-1 to TRBJ1-1; 9 bases are a match to TRBD1. The V segment lost 7 bases and the J segment 6 bases; nucleotides outside the gene matches: 18. Germline-derived CDR1 and CDR2 are SQVTM and ANQGSEA. CDR3 length equals 16 residues. In nucleotides, the CDR3 is TGCAGCGCCGGCGTGGGACAGGGCTTGAGGGTCGCTGAAGCTTTCTTT. The encoded protein is CSAGVGQGLRVAEAFF.

The chain is built from TRBV2 and TRBJ1-2, with D maybe TRBD1 (5 bases). V lost 2 bases and J 10 bases, leaving 14 bases between the germline ends. Germline V gene lookup returns CDR1 SNHLY and CDR2 FYNNEI. The CDR3 has 13 amino acids. This chain's CDR3 is CASSEYRREFYTF. The CDR3 DNA is TGTGCCAGCAGTGAATACAGGAGGGAGTTCTACACCTTC. Full variable domain (missing parts from reference TRBV2 and TRBJ1-2): EPEVTQTPSHQVTQMGQEVILRCVPISNHLYFYWYRQILGQKVEFLVSFYNNEISEKSEIFDDQFSVERPDGSNFTLKIRSTKLEDSAMYFCASSEYRREFYTFGSGTRLTVV.

V and J are TRBV5-1 and TRBJ2-2; 9 bases are a match to TRBD2. The CDR3 contains 16 residues. Germline CDR1 reads SGHRS; CDR2 reads YFSETQ. The V and J ends lost 4 bases and 1 base, in that order; junction bases with no gene match: 5. The chain's CDR3 is CASSPWTSENTGELFF. CDR3 sequence (DNA): TGCGCCAGCAGCCCCTGGACTAGCGAGAACACCGGGGAGCTGTTTTTT.

The J gene is TRBJ2-1, the V gene TRBV11-2; D remains unclear. Germline V gene sequence: CDR1 SGHAT, CDR2 FQNNGV. Trimming removed 7 bases at V and 1 base at J, with 11 bases between. The CDR3 consists of 14 residues. DNA for the CDR3: TGTGCCAGCATCCAAGACCGGTCCTACAATGAGCAGTTCTTC. Encoded protein: CASIQDRSYNEQFF. Filled out from reference TRBV11-2 and TRBJ2-1, the complete variable domain reads EAGVAQSPRYKIIEKRQSVAFWCNPISGHATLYWYQQILGQGPKLLIQFQNNGVVDDSQLPKDRFSAERLKGVDSTLKIQPAKLEDSAVYLCASIQDRSYNEQFFGPGTRLTVL.

The chain links TRBV18 to TRBJ2-1; 14 bases map to TRBD2. The CDR3 is made up of 16 amino acids. V dropped 6 bases and J dropped 3; count of bases not matched to a gene: 4. Germline assignment: CDR1 KGHSH and CDR2 LQKENI. The CDR3 bases are TGTGCCAGCTCTCGGACTAGCGGGGGGCTCTACAATGAGCAGTTCTTC. It encodes CASSRTSGGLYNEQFF.

The chain couples TRBV9 to TRBJ2-2; maybe TRBD2 (6 bases). Per germline, CDR1 SGDLS and CDR2 YYNGEE. This CDR3 comprises 12 residues. Trimming took 4 bases from V and 8 from J, leaving 9 bases between them. The CDR3 here is CASSTREGELFF. CDR3 nucleotide sequence: TGTGCCAGCAGCACCCGGGAGGGGGAGCTGTTTTTT.

This clonotype was found a few times. The chain links TRBV27 to TRBJ2-3; TRBD2 matches 10 bases. J gave up 2 bases and V 8 bases, and 7 bases lay outside the gene matches. This CDR3 has 15 amino acids. Germline CDR1 reads MNHEY; CDR2 reads SMNVEV (reference sequence). This CDR3 is CASYKLAGVTDTQYF. In nucleotides, the CDR3 is TGTGCCAGCTACAAGCTAGCGGGAGTCACAGATACGCAGTATTTT.

This clonotype was detected ten times or more. This chain links TRBV10-1 with TRBJ2-6; 7 bases match TRBD2. Germline V gives CDR1 WNHNN, CDR2 SYGVQD (reference sequence). After removal of 4 bases from V and 0 bases from J, the junction contained 0 bases not matched to a gene. This CDR3 comprises 15 residues. The CDR3 sequence is CASSAGGSGANVLTF. The CDR3 coding sequence is TGCGCCAGCAGTGCGGGAGGCTCTGGGGCCAACGTCCTGACTTTC.

The V gene is TRBV7-9, the J gene TRBJ2-1, with 9 bases lining up with TRBD2. The junction had 2 bases not matched to a gene; V was cut back by 4 bases and J by 13 bases. CDR3 length equals 11 residues. From germline, CDR1 is SEHNR and CDR2 FQNEAQ (reference sequence). CDR3 in DNA: TGTGCCAGCAGCTCCGGGACTAGCCAGTTCTTC. This gives the protein CASSSGTSQFF. Full variable domain (missing parts from reference TRBV7-9 and TRBJ2-1): DTGVSQNPRHKITKRGQNVTFRCDPISEHNRLYWYRQTLGQGPEFLTYFQNEAQLEKSRLLSDRFSAERPKGSFSTLEIQRTEQGDSAMYLCASSSGTSQFFGPGTRLTVL.

This clonotype was seen at least ten times. V gene TRBV5-1 combines with J gene TRBJ1-2, with D unclear. This CDR3 comprises 13 residues. With 5 bases removed from V and 6 bases from J, the gap between germline ends came to 14 bases. Germline V CDR1 and CDR2: SGHRS, YFSETQ. The CDR3: CASRHRVYDGYTF. CDR3 in DNA: TGCGCCAGCAGACATAGGGTTTACGATGGCTACACCTTC.

This clonotype was seen only a few times. The chain couples TRBV2 to TRBJ2-1, with 9 bases identical to TRBD1. The CDR3 extends over 16 amino acids. Germline CDR1 and CDR2: SNHLY and FYNNEI. J was trimmed by 4 bases and V by 5 bases; bases with no gene match: 9. The CDR3 is CASSSPGQGAYNEQFF. Written as DNA, the CDR3 is TGTGCCAGCAGTTCGCCGGGACAGGGTGCATACAATGAGCAGTTCTTC.

This clonotype was detected only a few times. V usage is TRBV2 and J usage is TRBJ1-1; 11 nucleotides match TRBD1. Germline CDR1 and CDR2: SNHLY and FYNNEI. The J segment lost 2 bases and the V segment lost 3 bases, leaving 2 bases of the junction unmatched. This CDR3 contains 15 residues. CDR3 sequence: CASSEGTGGNTEAFF. In DNA form, the CDR3 reads TGTGCCAGCAGTGAGGGGACAGGGGGAAACACTGAAGCTTTCTTT.

A few counts support this clonotype. CDR3 residues: CASSQDPLVAGGGTDTQYF. DNA for the CDR3: TGTGCCAGCAGCCAAGATCCGCTGGTAGCGGGAGGGGGCACAGATACGCAGTATTTT. The rearrangement joins TRBV4-2 to TRBJ2-3; 11 nucleotides match TRBD2. Germline assignment: CDR1 LGHNA and CDR2 YNFKEQ. This CDR3 contains 19 residues. With 0 bases clipped from V and 1 base from J, the junction kept 9 bases outside the gene matches.

This clonotype was seen a handful of times. The chain is built from TRBV15 and TRBJ2-3, with D uncertain. Germline values: CDR1 LNHNV, CDR2 YYDKDF (reference sequence). With 8 bases removed from V and 0 bases from J, the gap between germline ends came to 18 bases. The CDR3 totals 16 residues. CDR3 amino acids: CATGVGSLTSTDTQYF. DNA for the CDR3: TGTGCCACCGGAGTGGGCAGCCTCACTAGCACAGATACGCAGTATTTT.

A few counts support this clonotype. This chain uses TRBV10-3 with TRBJ1-1; D is undetermined. CDR1 ENHRY and CDR2 SYGVKD come from the germline V gene. V was pared by 0 bases and J by 7 bases, with 9 bases between. This CDR3 spans 13 amino acids. CDR3 in DNA: TGTGCCATCAGTGAGTCGGGCCACAGTGAAGCTTTCTTT. Its translation: CAISESGHSEAFF.

This clonotype was seen only a few times. The chain joins TRBV10-2 to TRBJ2-5; 7 bases agree with TRBD2. V was pared by 8 bases and J by 4 bases, with 10 bases of the junction left unmatched. The CDR3 length is 14 residues. Germline CDR1 reads WSHSY; CDR2 reads SAAADI. CDR3: CASRSSGSRETQYF. In nucleotides, the CDR3 is TGCGCCAGCCGTTCTAGCGGCTCTCGAGAGACCCAGTACTTC.